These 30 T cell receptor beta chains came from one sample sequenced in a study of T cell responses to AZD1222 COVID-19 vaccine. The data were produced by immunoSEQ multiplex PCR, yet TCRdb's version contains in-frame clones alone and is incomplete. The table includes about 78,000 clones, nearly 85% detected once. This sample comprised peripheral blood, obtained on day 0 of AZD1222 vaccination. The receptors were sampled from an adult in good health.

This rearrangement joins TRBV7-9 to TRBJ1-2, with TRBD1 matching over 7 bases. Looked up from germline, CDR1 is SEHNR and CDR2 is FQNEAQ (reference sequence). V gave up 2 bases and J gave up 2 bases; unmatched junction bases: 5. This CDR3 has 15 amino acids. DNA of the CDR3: TGTGCCAGCAGCTTAACAGGGGACCTCAACTATGGCTACACCTTC. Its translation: CASSLTGDLNYGYTF.

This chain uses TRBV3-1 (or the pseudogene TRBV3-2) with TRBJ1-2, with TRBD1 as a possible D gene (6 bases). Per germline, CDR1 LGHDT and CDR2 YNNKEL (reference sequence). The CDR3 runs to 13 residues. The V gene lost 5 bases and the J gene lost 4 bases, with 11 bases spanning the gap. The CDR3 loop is CASSARGGYGYTF. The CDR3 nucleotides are TGTGCCAGCAGCGCCAGGGGTGGCTATGGCTACACCTTC.

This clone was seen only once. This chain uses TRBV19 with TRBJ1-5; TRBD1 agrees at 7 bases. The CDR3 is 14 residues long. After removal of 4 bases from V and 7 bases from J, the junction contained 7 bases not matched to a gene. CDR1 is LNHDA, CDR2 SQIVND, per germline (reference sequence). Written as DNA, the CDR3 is TGTGCCAGTAGTACTACAGGGGTAGGGCAGCCCCAGCATTTT. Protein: CASSTTGVGQPQHF.

CDR3 DNA sequence: TGTGCCAGCTCGAACAGGGGGTCCTACGAGCAGTACTTC. This encodes CASSNRGSYEQYF. The genes are TRBV18 and TRBJ2-7; 8 bases align to TRBD1. Trimming at V came to 6 bases and at J to 1 base, leaving 2 bases not matched to a gene. There are 13 residues in the CDR3. Germline V gene data show CDR1 as KGHSH and CDR2 as LQKENI.

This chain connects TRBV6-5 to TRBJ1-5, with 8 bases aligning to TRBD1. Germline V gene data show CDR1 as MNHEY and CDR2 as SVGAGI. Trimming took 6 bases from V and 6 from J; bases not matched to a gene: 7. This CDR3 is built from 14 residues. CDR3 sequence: CASRPGQVFQPQHF. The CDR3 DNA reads TGTGCCAGCAGGCCGGGACAGGTATTTCAGCCCCAGCATTTT.

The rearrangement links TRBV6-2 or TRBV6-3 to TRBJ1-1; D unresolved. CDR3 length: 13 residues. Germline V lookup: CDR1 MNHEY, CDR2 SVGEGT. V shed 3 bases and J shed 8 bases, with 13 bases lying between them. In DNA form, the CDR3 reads TGTGCCAGCAGTTATAATCTACGGAGGGAAGCTTTCTTT. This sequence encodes CASSYNLRREAFF.

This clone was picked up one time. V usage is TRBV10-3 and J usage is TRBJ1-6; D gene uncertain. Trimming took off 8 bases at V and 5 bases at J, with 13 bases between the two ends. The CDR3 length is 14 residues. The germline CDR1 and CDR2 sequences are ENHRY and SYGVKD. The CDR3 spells CAIAPGKNNSPLHF. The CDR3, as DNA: TGTGCCATCGCGCCTGGAAAGAATAATTCACCCCTCCACTTT.

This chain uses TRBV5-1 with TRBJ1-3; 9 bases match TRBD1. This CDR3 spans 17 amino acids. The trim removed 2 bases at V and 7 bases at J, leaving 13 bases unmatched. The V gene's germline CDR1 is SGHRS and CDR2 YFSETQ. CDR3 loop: CASSLGQGISTPNTIYF. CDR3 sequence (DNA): TGCGCCAGCAGCTTAGGACAGGGGATATCTACGCCGAACACCATATATTTT.

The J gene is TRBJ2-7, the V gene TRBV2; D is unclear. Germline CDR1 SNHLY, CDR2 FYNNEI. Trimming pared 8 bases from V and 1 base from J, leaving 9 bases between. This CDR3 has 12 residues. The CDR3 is CASRLGSYEQYF. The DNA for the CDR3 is TGTGCCAGCCGCCTAGGGTCCTACGAGCAGTACTTC. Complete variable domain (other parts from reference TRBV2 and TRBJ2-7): EPEVTQTPSHQVTQMGQEVILRCVPISNHLYFYWYRQILGQKVEFLVSFYNNEISEKSEIFDDQFSVERPDGSNFTLKIRSTKLEDSAMYFCASRLGSYEQYFGPGTRLTVT.

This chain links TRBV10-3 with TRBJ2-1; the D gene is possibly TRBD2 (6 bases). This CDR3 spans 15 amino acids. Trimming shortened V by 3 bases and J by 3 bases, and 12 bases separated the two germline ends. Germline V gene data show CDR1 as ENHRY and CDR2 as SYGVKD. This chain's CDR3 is CAISDDGGNYNEQFF. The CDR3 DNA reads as TGTGCCATCAGTGACGACGGGGGAAACTACAATGAGCAGTTCTTC.

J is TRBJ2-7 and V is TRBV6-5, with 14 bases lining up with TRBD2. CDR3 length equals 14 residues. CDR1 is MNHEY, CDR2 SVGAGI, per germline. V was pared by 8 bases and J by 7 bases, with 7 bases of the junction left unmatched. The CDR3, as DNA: TGTGCCAGCCGGGGACTAGCGGGAGCGGGGGAGCAGTACTTC. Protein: CASRGLAGAGEQYF.

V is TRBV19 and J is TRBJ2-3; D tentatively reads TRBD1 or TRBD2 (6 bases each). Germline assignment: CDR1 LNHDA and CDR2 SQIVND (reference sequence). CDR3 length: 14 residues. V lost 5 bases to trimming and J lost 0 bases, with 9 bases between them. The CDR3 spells CASSGGPSTDTQYF. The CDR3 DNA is TGTGCCAGTAGTGGGGGGCCTAGCACAGATACGCAGTATTTT.

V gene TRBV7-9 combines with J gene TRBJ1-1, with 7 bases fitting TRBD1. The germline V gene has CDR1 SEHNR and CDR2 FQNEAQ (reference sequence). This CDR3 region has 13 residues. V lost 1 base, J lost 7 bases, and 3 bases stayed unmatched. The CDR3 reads CASSLGQGGEAFF. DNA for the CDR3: TGTGCCAGCAGCTTAGGGCAGGGGGGTGAAGCTTTCTTT.

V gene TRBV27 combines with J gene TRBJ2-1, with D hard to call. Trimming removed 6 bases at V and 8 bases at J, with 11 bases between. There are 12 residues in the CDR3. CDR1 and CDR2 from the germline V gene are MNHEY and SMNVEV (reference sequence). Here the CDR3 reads CASSPGLHEQFF. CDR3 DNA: TGTGCCAGCAGCCCCGGGCTTCATGAGCAGTTCTTC.

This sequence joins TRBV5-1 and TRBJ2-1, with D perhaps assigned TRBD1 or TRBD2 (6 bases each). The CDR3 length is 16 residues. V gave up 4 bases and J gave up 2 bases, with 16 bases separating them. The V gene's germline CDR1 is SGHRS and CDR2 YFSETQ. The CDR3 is CASSPRKRGAYNEQFF. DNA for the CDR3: TGCGCCAGCAGCCCCCGTAAGAGGGGGGCCTACAATGAGCAGTTCTTC.

The CDR3 region is CATSDVWGPYEQYF. The CDR3 DNA reads as TGTGCCACCAGTGATGTGTGGGGGCCCTACGAGCAGTACTTC. The chain has TRBV24-1 and TRBJ2-7; TRBD1 is a possible D gene (6 bases). V dropped 3 bases and J dropped 2 bases, with 10 bases sitting between them. Germline V gives CDR1 KGHDR, CDR2 SFDVKD. The CDR3 is 14 residues long.

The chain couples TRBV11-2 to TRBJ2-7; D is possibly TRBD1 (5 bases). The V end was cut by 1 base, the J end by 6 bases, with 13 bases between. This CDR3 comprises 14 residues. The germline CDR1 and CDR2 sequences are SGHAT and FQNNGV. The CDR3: CASSLVDSSSEQYF. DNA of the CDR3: TGTGCCAGCAGCTTAGTTGACAGTTCAAGCGAGCAGTACTTC.

The CDR3 loop is CASSAREGRNTEAFF. CDR3 DNA sequence: TGTGCCAGCTCAGCGCGGGAAGGCCGGAACACTGAAGCTTTCTTT. This rearrangement joins TRBV18 to TRBJ1-1, with unresolved D. V dropped 5 bases and J dropped 1 base, with 14 bases sitting between them. In germline, CDR1 is KGHSH, CDR2 LQKENI. The CDR3 loop spans 15 amino acids. Using reference TRBV18 and TRBJ1-1 for the parts outside the CDR3, the full variable domain is NAGVMQNPRHLVRRRGQEARLRCSPMKGHSHVYWYRQLPEEGLKFMVYLQKENIIDESGMPKERFSAEFPKEGPSILRIQQVVRGDSAAYFCASSAREGRNTEAFFGQGTRLTVV.

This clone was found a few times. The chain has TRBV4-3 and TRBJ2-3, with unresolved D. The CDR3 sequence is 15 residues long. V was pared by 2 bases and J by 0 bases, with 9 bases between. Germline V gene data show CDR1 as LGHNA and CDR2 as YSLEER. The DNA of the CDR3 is TGCGCCAGCAGCCAACAGCACACTAGCACAGATACGCAGTATTTT. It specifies CASSQQHTSTDTQYF.

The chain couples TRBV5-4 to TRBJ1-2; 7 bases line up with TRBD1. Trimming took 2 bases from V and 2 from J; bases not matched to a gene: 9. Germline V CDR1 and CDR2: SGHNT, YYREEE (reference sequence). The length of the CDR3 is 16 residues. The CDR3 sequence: CASSLIGDSENYGYTF. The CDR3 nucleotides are TGTGCCAGCAGCTTAATCGGGGACAGTGAAAACTATGGCTACACCTTC.

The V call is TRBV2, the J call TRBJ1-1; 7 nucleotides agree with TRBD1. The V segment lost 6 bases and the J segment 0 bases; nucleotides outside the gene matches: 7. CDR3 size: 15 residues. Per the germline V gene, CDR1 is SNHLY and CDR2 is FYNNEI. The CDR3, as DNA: TGTGCCAGCAGGGGAGGGGGCAGTCTGAACACTGAAGCTTTCTTT. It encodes CASRGGGSLNTEAFF.

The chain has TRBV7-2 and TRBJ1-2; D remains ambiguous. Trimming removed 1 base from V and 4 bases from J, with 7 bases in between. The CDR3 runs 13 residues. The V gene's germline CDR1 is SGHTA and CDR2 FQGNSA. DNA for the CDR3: TGTGCCAGCAGCTTAGGTCCCACCTATGGCTACACCTTC. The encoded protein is CASSLGPTYGYTF. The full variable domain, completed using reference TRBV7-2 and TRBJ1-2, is GAGVSQSPSNKVTEKGKDVELRCDPISGHTALYWYRQSLGQGLEFLIYFQGNSAPDKSGLPSDRFSAERTGGSVSTLTIQRTQQEDSAVYLCASSLGPTYGYTFGSGTRLTVV.

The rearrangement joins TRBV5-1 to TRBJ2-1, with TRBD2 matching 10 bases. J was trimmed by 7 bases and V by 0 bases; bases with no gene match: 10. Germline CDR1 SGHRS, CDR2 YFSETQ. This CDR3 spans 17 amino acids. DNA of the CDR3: TGCGCCAGCAGCTTGGGGGACGGGACTAGCGTTTTGAATGAGCAGTTCTTC. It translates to CASSLGDGTSVLNEQFF.

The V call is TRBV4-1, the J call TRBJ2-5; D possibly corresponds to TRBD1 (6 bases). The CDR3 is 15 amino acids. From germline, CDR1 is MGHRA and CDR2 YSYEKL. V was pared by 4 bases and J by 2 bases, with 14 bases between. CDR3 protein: CASSLWGGQQETQYF. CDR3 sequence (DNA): TGCGCCAGCAGCCTATGGGGCGGACAGCAAGAGACCCAGTACTTC.

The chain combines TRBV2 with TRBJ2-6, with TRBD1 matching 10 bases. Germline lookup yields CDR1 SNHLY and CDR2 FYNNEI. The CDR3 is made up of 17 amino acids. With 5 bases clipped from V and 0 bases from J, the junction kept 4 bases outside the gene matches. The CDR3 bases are TGTGCCAGCAGTCGGACAGGGGGTCACTCTGGGGCCAACGTCCTGACTTTC. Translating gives CASSRTGGHSGANVLTF.

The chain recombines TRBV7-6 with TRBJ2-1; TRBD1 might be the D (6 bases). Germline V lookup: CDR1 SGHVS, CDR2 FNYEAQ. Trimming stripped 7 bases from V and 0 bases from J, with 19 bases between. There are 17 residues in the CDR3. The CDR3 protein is CASTSRGGSTSYNEQFF. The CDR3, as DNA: TGTGCCAGCACCTCCAGGGGCGGCTCAACCTCCTACAATGAGCAGTTCTTC.

Written as DNA, the CDR3 is TGCGCCAGCAGCCAAGGCCAGTTCACAGATACGCAGTATTTT. Its protein product is CASSQGQFTDTQYF. The V call is TRBV4-3, the J call TRBJ2-3; no clear D. V was trimmed by 1 base and J by 2 bases, leaving 7 bases between them. CDR3 length: 14 residues. Germline values: CDR1 LGHNA, CDR2 YSLEER.

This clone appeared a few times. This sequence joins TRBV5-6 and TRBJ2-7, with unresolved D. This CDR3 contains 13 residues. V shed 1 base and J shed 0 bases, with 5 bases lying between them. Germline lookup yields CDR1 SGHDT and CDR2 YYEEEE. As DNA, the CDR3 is TGTGCCAGCAGCTTGTACCCCTCCTACGAGCAGTACTTC. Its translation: CASSLYPSYEQYF.

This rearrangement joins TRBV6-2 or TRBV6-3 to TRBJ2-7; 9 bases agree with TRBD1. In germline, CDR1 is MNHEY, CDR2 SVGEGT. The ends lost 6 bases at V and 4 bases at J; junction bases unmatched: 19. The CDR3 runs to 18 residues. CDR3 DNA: TGTGCCAGCAGCCAACTCGACACCCGGGACAGGGCACGGTACGAGCAGTACTTC. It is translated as CASSQLDTRDRARYEQYF.

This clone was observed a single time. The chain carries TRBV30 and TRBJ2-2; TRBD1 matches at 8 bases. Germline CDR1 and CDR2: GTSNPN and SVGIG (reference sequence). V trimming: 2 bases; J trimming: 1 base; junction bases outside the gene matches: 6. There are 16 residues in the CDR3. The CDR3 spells CAWSPLGTGNTGELFF. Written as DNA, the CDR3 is TGTGCCTGGAGTCCCCTGGGGACAGGGAACACCGGGGAGCTGTTTTTT.